This T cell receptor beta chain was found in a study of OX40 agonist ivuxolimab in advanced cancers. Across the whole study: The study gave patients intravenous ivuxolimab at 0.01 to 10 mg/kg every 2 weeks. Mean age approximately 55 years, range about 20 to 79; about 81% male.

A remark on this clone: The target antigen is unknown.

Study results and caveats: On average, CD8+ T cells had more expanded clones than CD4+.

Method: immunoSEQ multiplex PCR; TCRdb's copy keeps in-frame clones and lacks some. The sample contains about 69,000 clones, just over 90% of which appear only once. CDR3 length equals 13 residues. The V gene's germline CDR1 is MDHEN and CDR2 SYDVKM. The V end was cut by 8 bases, the J end by 4 bases, with 12 bases between. Material: CD4+ or CD8+ T cells sorted from blood, obtained in a trial of the OX40 agonist ivuxolimab. The sequence came from an adult with an advanced solid tumor such as melanoma, head and neck, liver or kidney cancer. The chain employs TRBV28 and TRBJ2-1; possible D gene TRBD2, 5 bases. CDR3 protein: CASHTRDYNEQFF. The CDR3 nucleotides are TGTGCCAGCCATACTAGGGATTACAATGAGCAGTTCTTC.